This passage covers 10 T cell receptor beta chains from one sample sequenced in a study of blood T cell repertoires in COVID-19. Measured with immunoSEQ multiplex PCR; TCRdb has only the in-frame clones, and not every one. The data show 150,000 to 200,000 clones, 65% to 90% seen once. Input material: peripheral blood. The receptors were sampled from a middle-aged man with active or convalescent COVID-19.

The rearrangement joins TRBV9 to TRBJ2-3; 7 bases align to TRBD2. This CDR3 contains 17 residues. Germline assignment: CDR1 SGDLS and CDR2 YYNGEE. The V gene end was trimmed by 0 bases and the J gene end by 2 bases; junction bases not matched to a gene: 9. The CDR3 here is CASSVESASGLTDTQYF. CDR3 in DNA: TGTGCCAGCAGCGTAGAGTCGGCTAGCGGCCTCACAGATACGCAGTATTTT.

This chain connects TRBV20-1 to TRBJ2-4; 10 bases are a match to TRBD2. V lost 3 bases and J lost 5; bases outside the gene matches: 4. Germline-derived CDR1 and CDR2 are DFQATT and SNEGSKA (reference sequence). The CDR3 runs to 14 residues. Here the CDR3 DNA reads TGCAGTGCTAGTGCTGGACTAGCGGAAAACATTCAGTACTTC. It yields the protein CSASAGLAENIQYF.

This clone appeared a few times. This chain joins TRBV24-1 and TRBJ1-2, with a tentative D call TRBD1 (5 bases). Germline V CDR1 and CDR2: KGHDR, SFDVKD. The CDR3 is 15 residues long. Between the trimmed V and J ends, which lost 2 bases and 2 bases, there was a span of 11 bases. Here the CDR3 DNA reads TGTGCCACCAGTGATTGGGGGGTATCAAACTATGGCTACACCTTC. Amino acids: CATSDWGVSNYGYTF.

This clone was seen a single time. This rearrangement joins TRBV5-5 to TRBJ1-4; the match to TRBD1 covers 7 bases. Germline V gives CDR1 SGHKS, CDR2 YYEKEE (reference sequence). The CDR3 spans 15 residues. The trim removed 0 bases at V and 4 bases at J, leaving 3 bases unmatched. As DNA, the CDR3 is TGTGCCAGCAGCTTGGCCGGGACAGTTAATGAAAAACTGTTTTTT. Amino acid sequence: CASSLAGTVNEKLFF.

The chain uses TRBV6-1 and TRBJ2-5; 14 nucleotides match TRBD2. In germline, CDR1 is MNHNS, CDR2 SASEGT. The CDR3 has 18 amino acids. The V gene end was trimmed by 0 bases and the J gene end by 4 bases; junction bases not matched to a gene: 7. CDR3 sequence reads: CASSEAYGTSGSPETQYF. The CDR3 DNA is TGTGCCAGCAGTGAAGCTTATGGGACTAGCGGGAGCCCAGAGACCCAGTACTTC.

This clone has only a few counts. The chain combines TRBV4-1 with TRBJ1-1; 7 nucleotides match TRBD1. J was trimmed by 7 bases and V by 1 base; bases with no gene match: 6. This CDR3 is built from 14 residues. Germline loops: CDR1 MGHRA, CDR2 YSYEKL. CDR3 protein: CASSQGDSFVEAFF. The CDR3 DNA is TGCGCCAGCAGCCAAGGGGACAGCTTCGTTGAAGCTTTCTTT.

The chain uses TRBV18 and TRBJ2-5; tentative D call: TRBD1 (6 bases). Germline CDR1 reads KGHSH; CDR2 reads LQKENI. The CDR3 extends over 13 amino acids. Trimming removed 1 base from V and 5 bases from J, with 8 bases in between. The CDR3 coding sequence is TGTGCCAGCTCACCACGCAGGGGTGAGACCCAGTACTTC. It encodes CASSPRRGETQYF.

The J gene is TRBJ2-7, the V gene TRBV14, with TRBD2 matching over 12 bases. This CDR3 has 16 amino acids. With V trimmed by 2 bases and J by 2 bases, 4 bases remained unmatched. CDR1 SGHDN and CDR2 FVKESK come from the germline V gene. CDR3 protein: CASSQFSSGRAYEQYF. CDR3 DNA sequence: TGTGCCAGCAGCCAATTCTCTAGCGGGAGGGCCTACGAGCAGTACTTC.

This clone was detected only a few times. Here the CDR3 DNA reads TGTGCCAGCTCACCAAAGACGGAGTATGGCTACACCTTC. As protein: CASSPKTEYGYTF. This chain connects TRBV18 to TRBJ1-2; D is unclear. V lost 2 bases and J lost 5, with 9 bases in between. The CDR3 is made up of 13 amino acids. Germline assignment: CDR1 KGHSH and CDR2 LQKENI.

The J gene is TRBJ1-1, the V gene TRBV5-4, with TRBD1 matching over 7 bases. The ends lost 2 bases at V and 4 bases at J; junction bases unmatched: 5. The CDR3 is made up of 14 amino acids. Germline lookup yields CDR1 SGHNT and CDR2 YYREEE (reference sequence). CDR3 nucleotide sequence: TGTGCCAGCAGCTTCGTTCAGGGGGGCACTGAAGCTTTCTTT. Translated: CASSFVQGGTEAFF.